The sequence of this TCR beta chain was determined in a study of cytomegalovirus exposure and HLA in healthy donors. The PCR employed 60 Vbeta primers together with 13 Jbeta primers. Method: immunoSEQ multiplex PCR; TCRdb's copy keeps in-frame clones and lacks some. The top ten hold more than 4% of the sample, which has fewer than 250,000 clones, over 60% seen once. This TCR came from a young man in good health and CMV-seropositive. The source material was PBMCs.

As DNA, the CDR3 is TGTGCCTGGAGTGAAGGGACTGGGTCACCCCTCCACTTT. Translation gives CAWSEGTGSPLHF. The chain joins TRBV30 to TRBJ1-6; D might be TRBD1 (5 bases). The V end was cut by 1 base, the J end by 10 bases, with 11 bases between. The CDR3 is 13 residues long. Germline V lookup: CDR1 GTSNPN, CDR2 SVGIG (reference sequence).